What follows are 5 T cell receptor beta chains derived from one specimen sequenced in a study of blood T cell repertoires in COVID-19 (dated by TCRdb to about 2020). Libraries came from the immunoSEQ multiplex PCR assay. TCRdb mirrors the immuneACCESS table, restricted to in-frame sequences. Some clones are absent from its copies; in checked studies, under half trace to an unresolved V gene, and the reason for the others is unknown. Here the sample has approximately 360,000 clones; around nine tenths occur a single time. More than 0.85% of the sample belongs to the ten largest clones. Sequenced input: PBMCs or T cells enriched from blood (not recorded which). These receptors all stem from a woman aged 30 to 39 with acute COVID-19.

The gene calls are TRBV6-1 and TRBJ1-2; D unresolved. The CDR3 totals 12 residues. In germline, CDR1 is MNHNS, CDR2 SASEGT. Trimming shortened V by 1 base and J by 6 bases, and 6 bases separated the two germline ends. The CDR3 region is CASSEGLDGYTF. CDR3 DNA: TGTGCCAGCAGTGAAGGGCTCGATGGCTACACCTTC.

In DNA, the CDR3 is TGTGCCAGCAGCGGACTAGCGGGGGGGCTTGAGCAGTTCTTC. Translation gives CASSGLAGGLEQFF. The chain joins TRBV9 to TRBJ2-1; 14 nucleotides line up with TRBD2. The germline V gene has CDR1 SGDLS and CDR2 YYNGEE. The CDR3 spans 14 residues. J was trimmed by 9 bases and V by 3 bases; bases with no gene match: 2.

The CDR3 sequence is CASGGSAQETQYF. The CDR3 DNA reads as TGCGCCAGCGGTGGCAGTGCACAAGAGACCCAGTACTTC. This chain links TRBV5-1 with TRBJ2-5; no clear D. This CDR3 is built from 13 residues. Germline V gene sequence: CDR1 SGHRS, CDR2 YFSETQ. The ends were cut back, 7 bases at V and 2 bases at J, with 12 bases in the middle.

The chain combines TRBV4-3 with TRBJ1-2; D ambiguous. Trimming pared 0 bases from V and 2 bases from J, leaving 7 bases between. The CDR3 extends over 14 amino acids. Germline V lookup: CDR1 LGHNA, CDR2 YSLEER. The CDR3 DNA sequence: TGCGCCAGCAGCCAAGACCAGATAAACTATGGCTACACCTTC. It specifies CASSQDQINYGYTF.

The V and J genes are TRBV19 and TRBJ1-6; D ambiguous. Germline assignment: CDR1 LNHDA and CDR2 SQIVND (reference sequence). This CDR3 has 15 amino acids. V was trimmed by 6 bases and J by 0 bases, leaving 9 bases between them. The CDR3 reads CASRERSSYNSPLHF. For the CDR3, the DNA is TGTGCCAGTAGGGAGAGGAGCTCCTATAATTCACCCCTCCACTTT.